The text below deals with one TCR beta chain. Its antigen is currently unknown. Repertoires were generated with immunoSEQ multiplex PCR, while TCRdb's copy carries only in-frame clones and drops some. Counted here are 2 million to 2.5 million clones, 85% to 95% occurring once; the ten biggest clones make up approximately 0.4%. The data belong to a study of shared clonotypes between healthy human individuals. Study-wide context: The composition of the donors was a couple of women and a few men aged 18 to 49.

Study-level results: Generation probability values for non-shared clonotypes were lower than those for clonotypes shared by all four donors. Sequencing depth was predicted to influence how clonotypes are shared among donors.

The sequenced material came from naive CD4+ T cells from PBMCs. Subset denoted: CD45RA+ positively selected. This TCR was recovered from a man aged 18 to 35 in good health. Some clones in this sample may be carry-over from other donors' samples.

CDR3 loop: CASSLGGPGIYEQYF. The CDR3 bases are TGTGCCAGCAGCTTGGGAGGACCGGGAATCTACGAGCAGTACTTC. V is TRBV5-4 and J is TRBJ2-7; D may be TRBD2 (5 bases). V lost 0 bases, J lost 3 bases, and 13 bases lay in between. CDR1 and CDR2 (germline): SGHNT, YYREEE (reference sequence). The CDR3 spans 15 residues.